The sequence of this TCR beta chain was determined in a study of cytotoxic CD8 clonotypes in ibrutinib-treated CLL. Study findings and constraints: For progressing versus sustained-remission patients, sampling times were not the same.

This clone has just one count. The antigen is not known. Only in-frame clones appear in the TCRdb table, and some are missing; sequencing was by immunoSEQ multiplex PCR. The sample contains over 150,000 clones, 81% of which appear only once. V trimming: 7 bases; J trimming: 9 bases; junction bases outside the gene matches: 16. Germline V CDR1 and CDR2: LNHDA, SQIVND (reference sequence). This CDR3 has 16 amino acids. This specimen consisted of PBMCs, obtained after 12 months of ibrutinib treatment. The clonotype was recovered from a human donor with chronic lymphocytic leukemia. This rearrangement joins TRBV19 to TRBJ1-4; 8 bases line up with TRBD1. CDR3 DNA sequence: TGTGCCAGTACCCACTGGGGACAGGAGAATTCAAAAAAACTGTTTTTT. It yields the protein CASTHWGQENSKKLFF. Complete variable domain (other parts from reference TRBV19 and TRBJ1-4): DGGITQSPKYLFRKEGQNVTLSCEQNLNHDAMYWYRQDPGQGLRLIYYSQIVNDFQKGDIAEGYSVSREKKESFPLTVTSAQKNPTAFYLCASTHWGQENSKKLFFGSGTQLSVL.